The clone carrying this T cell receptor (beta chain) has just a few counts. The antigen remains undetermined. TCRdb processed the 5' RACE reads anew with MiXCR; each CDR3 protein has one entry. The table includes 380,000 or so distinct CDR3 sequences, 20% to 25% detected once. This entry comes from a study of CD8 T cells in ankylosing spondylitis. General study points: Earlier studies detected some motif variants in reactive arthritis synovial fluid and blood. Disease-linked clones displayed a CD8+ phenotype and appeared relatively rarely in peripheral blood.

This CDR3 comprises 14 residues. The V gene lost 6 bases and the J gene lost 4 bases, with 12 bases spanning the gap. The V gene's germline CDR1 is LGHNT and CDR2 FRNRAP. The chain couples TRBV12-5 to TRBJ2-2; D possibly corresponds to TRBD1 (5 bases). The receptor was isolated from a male donor with ankylosing spondylitis or in good health (not recorded which). Sequencing was performed on blood, either unsorted or a sorted T cell fraction (not recorded which). The CDR3 sequence is CASGPQGSTGELFF. The CDR3 DNA is TGTGCTAGTGGGCCTCAGGGATCCACCGGGGAGCTGTTTTTT.